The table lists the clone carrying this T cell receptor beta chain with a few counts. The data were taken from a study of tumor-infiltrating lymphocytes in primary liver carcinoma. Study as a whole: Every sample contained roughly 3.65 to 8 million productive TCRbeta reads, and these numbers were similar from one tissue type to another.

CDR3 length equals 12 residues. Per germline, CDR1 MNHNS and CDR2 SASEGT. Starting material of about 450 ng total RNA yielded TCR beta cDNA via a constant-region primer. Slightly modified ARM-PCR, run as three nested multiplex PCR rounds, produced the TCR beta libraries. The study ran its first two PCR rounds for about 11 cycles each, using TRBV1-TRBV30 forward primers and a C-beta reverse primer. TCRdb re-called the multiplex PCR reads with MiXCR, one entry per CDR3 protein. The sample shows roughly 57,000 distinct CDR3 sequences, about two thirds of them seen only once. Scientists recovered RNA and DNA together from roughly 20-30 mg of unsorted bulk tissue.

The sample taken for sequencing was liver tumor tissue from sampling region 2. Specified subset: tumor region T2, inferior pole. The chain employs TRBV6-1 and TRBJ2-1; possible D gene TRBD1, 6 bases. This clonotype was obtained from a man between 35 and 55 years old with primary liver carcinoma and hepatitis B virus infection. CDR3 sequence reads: CANSEAQGRQFF. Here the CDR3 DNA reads TGTGCAAACAGTGAAGCGCAGGGGAGGCAGTTCTTC.